What follows are 29 T cell receptor beta chains derived from one specimen sequenced in a study of shared clonotypes between healthy human individuals. Some clones are missing from TCRdb's copy, which holds only in-frame ones; the method was immunoSEQ multiplex PCR. The table records around 1.9 million clones, more than 85% of them present only once. CD45RO-negative cells were positively selected for CCR7, leaving out terminally differentiated effector memory CD45RA+ cells. Sequencing input: naive CD8+ T cells from PBMCs. The receptors originated from a man between 18 and 29 years old in good health. Some clones in this sample may be carry-over from other donors' samples.

The chain uses TRBV5-1 and TRBJ1-4, with no clear D. The V gene lost 0 bases and the J gene lost 6 bases, with 9 bases spanning the gap. The CDR3 totals 14 residues. Germline V gives CDR1 SGHRS, CDR2 YFSETQ. CDR3 protein: CASSLGSGDEKLFF. In DNA, the CDR3 is TGCGCCAGCAGCTTGGGGTCTGGGGATGAAAAACTGTTTTTT.

V is TRBV10-3 and J is TRBJ2-1, with TRBD2 identical over 13 bases. The junction had 2 bases not matched to a gene; V was cut back by 6 bases and J by 6 bases. The CDR3 extends over 14 amino acids. Germline V gene lookup returns CDR1 ENHRY and CDR2 SYGVKD. The chain's CDR3 is CAISRTSGSNEQFF. As DNA, the CDR3 is TGTGCCATCAGCCGGACTAGCGGGAGCAATGAGCAGTTCTTC.

V and J are TRBV27 and TRBJ2-1, with D perhaps TRBD1 or TRBD2 (5 bases each). This CDR3 region has 15 residues. V was clipped by 4 bases and J by 5 bases, with 15 bases between them. Germline CDR1 MNHEY, CDR2 SMNVEV (reference sequence). In DNA, the CDR3 is TGTGCCAGCAGTTCACGGGGCTCCGGAAACAATGAGCAGTTCTTC. This sequence encodes CASSSRGSGNNEQFF.

The genes are TRBV6-4 and TRBJ1-2; TRBD1 is a possible D gene (5 bases). The CDR3 spans 15 residues. Trimming removed 5 bases from V and 7 bases from J, with 20 bases in between. CDR1 and CDR2 from the germline V gene are MRHNA and SNTAGT. CDR3 protein: CASSPEPLLGVGYTF. The CDR3 DNA is TGTGCCAGCAGTCCAGAGCCTCTCTTGGGGGTTGGCTACACCTTC.

The chain couples TRBV5-1 to TRBJ1-1, with D perhaps TRBD1 (6 bases). Germline CDR1 reads SGHRS; CDR2 reads YFSETQ. The CDR3 extends over 11 amino acids. Trimming removed 7 bases from V and 8 bases from J, with 12 bases in between. CDR3 in amino acids: CASRGASEAFF. CDR3 coding DNA: TGCGCCAGCCGGGGGGCATCGGAAGCTTTCTTT.

This sequence joins TRBV27 and TRBJ1-6, with TRBD1 matching 11 bases. The CDR3 runs to 15 residues. The ends lost 2 bases at V and 8 bases at J; junction bases unmatched: 2. Germline values: CDR1 MNHEY, CDR2 SMNVEV (reference sequence). The DNA of the CDR3 is TGTGCCAGCAGTTTAAGGGACAGGGGGGATTCACCCCTCCACTTT. Protein: CASSLRDRGDSPLHF.

The CDR3 is CASSIDFSYEQYF. The CDR3 DNA follows: TGTGCCAGTAGTATTGACTTCAGTTACGAGCAGTACTTC. The chain couples TRBV19 to TRBJ2-7; D uncertain. The CDR3 contains 13 residues. Trimming took 3 bases from V and 4 from J, leaving 10 bases between them. Germline CDR1 is LNHDA and CDR2 is SQIVND (reference sequence).

In this sample, this clone turned up once. The rearrangement joins TRBV7-9 to TRBJ2-7, with 9 bases matching TRBD1. CDR3 length: 14 residues. Germline V gene sequence: CDR1 SEHNR, CDR2 FQNEAQ (reference sequence). V lost 4 bases to trimming and J lost 2 bases; unmatched junction nucleotides: 3. CDR3 coding DNA: TGTGCCAGCAGCTGGGGACAGGGTACCTACGAGCAGTACTTC. Protein product: CASSWGQGTYEQYF.

The chain is built from TRBV4-1 and TRBJ1-5; a weak D match, TRBD1 (5 bases). The CDR3 covers 16 residues. In germline, CDR1 is MGHRA, CDR2 YSYEKL. Trimming shortened V by 2 bases and J by 2 bases, and 13 bases separated the two germline ends. CDR3 loop: CASSQSTGSRNQPQHF. The CDR3 nucleotides are TGCGCCAGCAGCCAATCCACAGGTAGTCGCAATCAGCCCCAGCATTTT.

V usage is TRBV5-1 and J usage is TRBJ1-1; 9 bases line up with TRBD1. Germline loops: CDR1 SGHRS, CDR2 YFSETQ. The CDR3 is 17 amino acids. Unmatched junction bases numbered 7, after V lost 1 base and J lost 0 bases. The CDR3 nucleotides are TGCGCCAGCAGCTTGACAGGGGGCATTGGGATGAACACTGAAGCTTTCTTT. Residues: CASSLTGGIGMNTEAFF.

V usage is TRBV2 and J usage is TRBJ2-7, with 8 nucleotides matching TRBD1. V was clipped by 9 bases and J by 5 bases; unmatched bases: 9. The CDR3 is made up of 13 amino acids. Germline V CDR1 and CDR2: SNHLY, FYNNEI. The CDR3 DNA reads TGTGCCAGACGTTGGACAGGGTTTAACGAGCAGTACTTC. Translation gives CARRWTGFNEQYF.

CDR3 sequence: CASSVDRGGYEQYF. For the CDR3, the DNA is TGTGCCAGCAGCGTGGACAGGGGTGGGTACGAGCAGTACTTC. This chain connects TRBV7-9 to TRBJ2-7, with 9 nucleotides matching TRBD1. The germline V gene encodes CDR1 SEHNR and CDR2 FQNEAQ (reference sequence). V trimming: 5 bases; J trimming: 4 bases; junction bases outside the gene matches: 6. The CDR3 runs to 14 residues.

The rearrangement uses TRBV7-8 and TRBJ2-7; possibly TRBD1 for D (6 bases). The germline V gene has CDR1 SGHVS and CDR2 FQNEAQ. V was shortened by 2 bases and J by 4 bases, with 12 bases between the two germline ends. CDR3 length equals 14 residues. Here the CDR3 DNA reads TGTGCCAGCAGCTTAAATACAGGGAGATACGAGCAGTACTTC. Its protein product is CASSLNTGRYEQYF.

This chain links TRBV27 with TRBJ1-1, with D uncertain. The V gene lost 2 bases and the J gene lost 0 bases, with 13 bases spanning the gap. The CDR3 has 16 residues. CDR1 and CDR2 (germline): MNHEY, SMNVEV (reference sequence). The CDR3 DNA reads TGTGCCAGCAGTTTAAGGGCAGCGGCTATGAACACTGAAGCTTTCTTT. As protein: CASSLRAAAMNTEAFF.

V is TRBV29-1 and J is TRBJ2-7, with TRBD1 identical over 8 bases. V trimming: 7 bases; J trimming: 0 bases; junction bases outside the gene matches: 11. Germline CDR1 reads SQVTM; CDR2 reads ANQGSEA. The CDR3 length is 15 residues. The chain's CDR3 is CSASGDRGHSYEQYF. The CDR3 DNA sequence: TGCAGCGCTAGTGGAGACAGGGGTCACTCCTACGAGCAGTACTTC.

The chain couples TRBV27 to TRBJ1-2; no clear D gene. The CDR3 runs 13 residues. The V gene lost 5 bases and the J gene lost 4 bases, with 11 bases spanning the gap. The germline gives CDR1 MNHEY, CDR2 SMNVEV (reference sequence). CDR3 nucleotides: TGTGCCAGCAGTCGATCTCTAACCTATGGCTACACCTTC. This encodes CASSRSLTYGYTF.

The V and J genes are TRBV19 and TRBJ2-1; D is possibly TRBD2 (5 bases). CDR3 length equals 13 residues. The germline V gene encodes CDR1 LNHDA and CDR2 SQIVND (reference sequence). The V end was cut by 7 bases, the J end by 7 bases, with 14 bases between. Here the CDR3 reads CASTRTPGNEQFF. CDR3 nucleotides: TGTGCCAGTACCCGGACCCCGGGGAATGAGCAGTTCTTC.

The V call is TRBV15, the J call TRBJ2-7; 8 bases match TRBD1. CDR1 and CDR2 from the germline V gene are LNHNV and YYDKDF (reference sequence). Trimming took 3 bases from V and 6 from J; bases not matched to a gene: 4. The CDR3 contains 13 residues. CDR3 region: CATSRTGDSEQYF. Written as DNA, the CDR3 is TGTGCCACCAGCAGGACAGGGGATAGCGAGCAGTACTTC. The entire variable domain, with the rest obtained from reference TRBV15 and TRBJ2-7, is as follows: DAMVIQNPRYQVTQFGKPVTLSCSQTLNHNVMYWYQQKSSQAPKLLFHYYDKDFNNEADTPDNFQSRRPNTSFCFLDIRSPGLGDTAMYLCATSRTGDSEQYFGPGTRLTVT.

The chain recombines TRBV27 with TRBJ2-7, with 12 bases aligning to TRBD2. The CDR3 is 14 residues long. The V gene's germline CDR1 is MNHEY and CDR2 SMNVEV (reference sequence). After removal of 2 bases from V and 6 bases from J, the junction contained 2 bases not matched to a gene. This CDR3 is CASSLQLAGGEQYF. The CDR3, as DNA: TGTGCCAGCAGTTTACAACTAGCGGGAGGCGAGCAGTACTTC.

The chain uses TRBV11-2 and TRBJ1-5; 8 positions match TRBD1. The V gene end was trimmed by 5 bases and the J gene end by 2 bases; junction bases not matched to a gene: 5. Looked up from germline, CDR1 is SGHAT and CDR2 is FQNNGV. CDR3 length: 15 amino acids. CDR3 DNA: TGTGCCAGCAGCCCGGGACAGGTTGGCAATCAGCCCCAGCATTTT. This sequence encodes CASSPGQVGNQPQHF.

The chain has TRBV15 and TRBJ2-1; 9 bases agree with TRBD2. V dropped 8 bases and J dropped 0; count of bases not matched to a gene: 5. Germline V lookup: CDR1 LNHNV, CDR2 YYDKDF (reference sequence). The CDR3 has 15 residues. The CDR3 loop reads CATEGLAHSYNEQFF. CDR3 bases: TGTGCCACCGAAGGACTAGCGCACTCCTACAATGAGCAGTTCTTC.

The chain employs TRBV4-2 and TRBJ2-7, with a tentative D call TRBD2 (6 bases). The germline gives CDR1 LGHNA, CDR2 YNFKEQ. V lost 1 base, J lost 6 bases, and 10 bases lay in between. The CDR3 loop spans 13 amino acids. The CDR3 coding sequence is TGTGCCAGCAGCCAAGTTCTCGGGAGCGAGCAGTACTTC. Amino acids: CASSQVLGSEQYF.

The chain is built from TRBV19 and TRBJ1-2, with 7 bases aligning to TRBD1. The length of the CDR3 is 12 residues. J was trimmed by 10 bases and V by 5 bases; bases with no gene match: 7. Germline assignment: CDR1 LNHDA and CDR2 SQIVND (reference sequence). This chain's CDR3 is CASSSPGTDYTF. The DNA for the CDR3 is TGTGCCAGTAGTTCCCCCGGGACAGACTACACCTTC. Full variable domain (outside the CDR3, taken from reference TRBV19 and TRBJ1-2): DGGITQSPKYLFRKEGQNVTLSCEQNLNHDAMYWYRQDPGQGLRLIYYSQIVNDFQKGDIAEGYSVSREKKESFPLTVTSAQKNPTAFYLCASSSPGTDYTFGSGTRLTVV.

The V gene is TRBV21-1, the J gene TRBJ2-5. TRBV21-1 is marked as a pseudogene. The CDR3 is 13 amino acids. DNA of the CDR3: TGTGCCAGCAGCAAAGCCTGCAAGGGGGGTAAGTACTTC. Its protein is CASSKACKGGKYF.

Comments on this clone: A read error may produce the germline difference seen at one junction end. The J gene is TRBJ1-1, the V gene TRBV7-8, with 9 bases lining up with TRBD1. CDR1 and CDR2 (germline): SGHVS, FQNEAQ. CDR3 length equals 17 residues. Here the CDR3 reads CASRLGWQRQGETEAFF. As DNA, the CDR3 is TGTGCCAGCAGGTTAGGGTGGCAACGACAGGGGGAGACTGAAGCTTTCTTT.

The rearrangement uses TRBV2 and TRBJ1-2, with D hard to call. This CDR3 contains 13 residues. The germline V and J ends were trimmed by 6 bases and 3 bases, with 11 bases remaining between them. The germline V gene has CDR1 SNHLY and CDR2 FYNNEI. CDR3 bases: TGTGCCAGCAGCGCCGACACCTACTATGGCTACACCTTC. It encodes CASSADTYYGYTF.

This chain uses TRBV5-1 with TRBJ1-2; the match to TRBD1 covers 7 bases. The J segment lost 3 bases and the V segment lost 2 bases, leaving 10 bases of the junction unmatched. The CDR3 length is 16 residues. Germline V lookup: CDR1 SGHRS, CDR2 YFSETQ. The CDR3 DNA sequence: TGCGCCAGCAGCTTTGACAGGGACATAGGTTACTATGGCTACACCTTC. Translating it yields CASSFDRDIGYYGYTF.

The rearrangement links TRBV9 to TRBJ1-5; possible D gene TRBD1, 5 bases. CDR1 is SGDLS, CDR2 YYNGEE, per germline. The V and J ends lost 3 bases and 4 bases respectively, with 11 bases between them. This CDR3 comprises 14 residues. In DNA, the CDR3 is TGTGCCAGCAGCGACGGGGGTTGGAATCAGCCCCAGCATTTT. Translated, it gives CASSDGGWNQPQHF.

V and J are TRBV2 and TRBJ1-1; 8 bases line up with TRBD1. V lost 7 bases and J lost 3; bases outside the gene matches: 7. The V gene's germline CDR1 is SNHLY and CDR2 FYNNEI. The CDR3 is 14 amino acids. The CDR3 coding sequence is TGTGCCAGCAAGGCAGGGGGCGGGGACACTGAAGCTTTCTTT. Its translation is CASKAGGGDTEAFF.